The entry below describes one T cell receptor beta chain. TCRdb's table, derived via immunoSEQ multiplex PCR, lists solely in-frame clones and lacks some. Among about 1,500,000 clones listed, 95% to 97% were seen once. The entry originates in a study of shared clonotypes between healthy human individuals. About the study: The plates for each donor numbered three CD4 naive, three CD4 memory, two CD8 naive and one CD8 memory.

Germline CDR1 MDHEN, CDR2 SYDVKM. CDR3 length equals 14 residues. Trimming removed 8 bases from V and 9 bases from J; junction bases left unmatched: 11. The rearrangement links TRBV28 to TRBJ2-2; 8 bases fit TRBD2. This receptor was taken from a man aged 30-40 years in good health. The sequencing sample was made of naive CD4+ T cells sorted from blood. The subset: CD45RA+ positively selected. The chain's CDR3 is CASDYRGGTRELFF. CDR3 DNA: TGTGCCAGCGACTATCGGGGGGGCACAAGGGAGCTGTTTTTT.